Below, 9 T cell receptor beta chains from the same sample are listed, as sequenced in a study of PD-L1 blockade in urothelial cancer. The time point denotes: pretreatment peripheral blood. Data came from immunoSEQ multiplex PCR; TCRdb stores just in-frame clones and leaves some out. In the table there are approximately 45,000 clones, 75% to 90% of which are singletons. Sequences were derived from PBMCs, sampled around atezolizumab (anti-PD-L1) treatment. These receptors came from a man between 45 and 60 years old with urothelial cancer.

The gene calls are TRBV4-1 and TRBJ2-5, with TRBD2 identical over 7 bases. Trimming at V came to 1 base and at J to 2 bases, leaving 1 base not matched to a gene. Germline lookup yields CDR1 MGHRA and CDR2 YSYEKL. This CDR3 is 14 amino acids long. In DNA form, the CDR3 reads TGCGCCAGCAGCCAAGGGGGGGGACAAGAGACCCAGTACTTC. Its protein product is CASSQGGGQETQYF.

The CDR3 DNA follows: TGTGCCAGTGGATGGGCCCTTAACACTGAAGCTTTCTTT. This encodes CASGWALNTEAFF. This chain uses TRBV19 with TRBJ1-1; unclear D gene. Looked up from germline, CDR1 is LNHDA and CDR2 is SQIVND (reference sequence). V shed 8 bases and J shed 2 bases, with 12 bases lying between them. The CDR3 loop spans 13 amino acids.

The chain is built from TRBV2 and TRBJ2-1; 13 nucleotides agree with TRBD2. Losses at the gene ends were 4 bases for V and 7 bases for J; bases not matched to a gene: 4. This CDR3 is built from 15 residues. Looked up from germline, CDR1 is SNHLY and CDR2 is FYNNEI. The CDR3 bases are TGTGCCAGCAGTGGGACTAGCGGGGGCCAGAATGAGCAGTTCTTC. Translation gives CASSGTSGGQNEQFF.

The chain links TRBV11-3 to TRBJ2-1, with TRBD2 matching 9 bases. J was trimmed by 8 bases and V by 1 base; bases with no gene match: 18. The CDR3 runs 19 residues. Germline CDR1 SGHNT, CDR2 YENEEA. The chain's CDR3 is CASSLGGSSGRWGGDEQFF. The CDR3 DNA is TGTGCCAGCAGCTTAGGAGGAAGTAGCGGGAGATGGGGAGGTGATGAGCAGTTCTTC.

The chain is built from TRBV19 and TRBJ1-3, with no clear D. Germline V CDR1 and CDR2: LNHDA, SQIVND (reference sequence). CDR3 size: 15 residues. Trimming removed 2 bases at V and 1 base at J, with 9 bases between. The CDR3 coding sequence is TGTGCCAGTAGTATACCCCGCGGGTCTGGAAACACCATATATTTT. It encodes CASSIPRGSGNTIYF.

This clone was seen only a few times. CDR3: CASSGQGANGYTF. CDR3 sequence (DNA): TGTGCCAGCAGCGGACAGGGGGCGAATGGCTACACCTTC. The chain is built from TRBV6-5 and TRBJ1-2; the match to TRBD1 covers 11 bases. The CDR3 is 13 residues long. The junction had 3 bases not matched to a gene; V was cut back by 6 bases and J by 6 bases. Germline V gene data show CDR1 as MNHEY and CDR2 as SVGAGI.

This sequence joins TRBV28 and TRBJ2-7; a possible D gene is TRBD1 (6 bases). V lost 5 bases, J lost 2 bases, and 10 bases lay in between. CDR1 is MDHEN, CDR2 SYDVKM, per germline. This CDR3 comprises 13 residues. CDR3 region: CASSRQAPYEQYV. Here the CDR3 DNA reads TGTGCCAGCAGTCGACAGGCACCCTACGAGCAGTACGTC.

The rearrangement links TRBV14 to TRBJ1-1; 7 nucleotides align to TRBD1. Germline CDR1 is SGHDN and CDR2 is FVKESK. CDR3 size: 18 residues. V shed 0 bases and J 2 bases; nucleotides not matched to a gene: 12. The CDR3 spells CASSQDDRVFSANTEAFF. CDR3 coding DNA: TGTGCCAGCAGCCAAGATGACAGGGTCTTTTCGGCAAACACTGAAGCTTTCTTT.

The V gene is TRBV30, the J gene TRBJ1-5; D unclear. There are 14 residues in the CDR3. Per the germline V gene, CDR1 is GTSNPN and CDR2 is SVGIG (reference sequence). Trimming stripped 0 bases from V and 4 bases from J, with 10 bases between. The CDR3 region has the DNA TGTGCCTGGAGTGTCGGTGCGGGTAATCAGCCCCAGCATTTT. It specifies CAWSVGAGNQPQHF. The full variable domain, completed using reference TRBV30 and TRBJ1-5, is SQTIHQWPATLVQPVGSPLSLECTVEGTSNPNLYWYRQAAGRGLQLLFYSVGIGQISSEVPQNLSASRPQDRQFILSSKKLLLSDSGFYLCAWSVGAGNQPQHFGDGTRLSIL.